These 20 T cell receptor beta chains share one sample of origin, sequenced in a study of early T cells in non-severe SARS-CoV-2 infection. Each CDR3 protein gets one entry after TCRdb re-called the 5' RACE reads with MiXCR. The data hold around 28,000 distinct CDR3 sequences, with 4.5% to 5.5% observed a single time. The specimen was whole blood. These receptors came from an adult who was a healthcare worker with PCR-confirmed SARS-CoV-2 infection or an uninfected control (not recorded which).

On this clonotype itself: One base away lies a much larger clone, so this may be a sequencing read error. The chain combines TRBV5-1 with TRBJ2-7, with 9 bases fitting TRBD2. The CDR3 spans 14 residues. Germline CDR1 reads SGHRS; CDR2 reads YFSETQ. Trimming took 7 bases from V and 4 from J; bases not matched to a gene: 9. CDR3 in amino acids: CASGVAGEYYEQYF. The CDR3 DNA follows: TGCGCCAGCGGTGTAGCGGGAGAGTATTACGAGCAGTACTTC.

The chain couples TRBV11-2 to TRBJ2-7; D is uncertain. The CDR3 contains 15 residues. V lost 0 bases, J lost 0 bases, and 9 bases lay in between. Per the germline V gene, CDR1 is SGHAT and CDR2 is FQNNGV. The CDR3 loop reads CASSLEGLPSYEQYF. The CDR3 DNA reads TGTGCCAGCAGCTTAGAAGGTCTCCCCTCCTACGAGCAGTACTTC. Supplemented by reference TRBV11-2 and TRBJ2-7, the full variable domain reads EAGVAQSPRYKIIEKRQSVAFWCNPISGHATLYWYQQILGQGPKLLIQFQNNGVVDDSQLPKDRFSAERLKGVDSTLKIQPAKLEDSAVYLCASSLEGLPSYEQYFGPGTRLTVT.

CDR3 region: CASSTGIPYEQYF. The CDR3 bases are TGTGCCAGCAGTACAGGGATTCCCTACGAGCAGTACTTC. This chain links TRBV6-5 with TRBJ2-7, with D maybe TRBD1 (6 bases). Germline V gene data show CDR1 as MNHEY and CDR2 as SVGAGI. CDR3 length equals 13 residues. V lost 5 bases and J lost 2, with 10 bases in between.

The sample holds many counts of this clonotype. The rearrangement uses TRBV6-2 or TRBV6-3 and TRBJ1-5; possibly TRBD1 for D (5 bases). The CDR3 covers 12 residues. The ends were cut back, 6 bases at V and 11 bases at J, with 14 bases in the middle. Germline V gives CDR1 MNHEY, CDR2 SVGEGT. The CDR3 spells CASSHAGTAQHF. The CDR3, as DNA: TGTGCCAGCAGCCACGCCGGGACGGCCCAGCATTTT.

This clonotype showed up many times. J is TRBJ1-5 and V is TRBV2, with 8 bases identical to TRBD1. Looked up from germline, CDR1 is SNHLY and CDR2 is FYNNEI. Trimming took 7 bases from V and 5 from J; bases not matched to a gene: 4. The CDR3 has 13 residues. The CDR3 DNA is TGTGCCAGCAAGGACAGGGAGGATCAGCCCCAGCATTTT. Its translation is CASKDREDQPQHF. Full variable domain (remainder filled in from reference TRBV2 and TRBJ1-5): EPEVTQTPSHQVTQMGQEVILRCVPISNHLYFYWYRQILGQKVEFLVSFYNNEISEKSEIFDDQFSVERPDGSNFTLKIRSTKLEDSAMYFCASKDREDQPQHFGDGTRLSIL.

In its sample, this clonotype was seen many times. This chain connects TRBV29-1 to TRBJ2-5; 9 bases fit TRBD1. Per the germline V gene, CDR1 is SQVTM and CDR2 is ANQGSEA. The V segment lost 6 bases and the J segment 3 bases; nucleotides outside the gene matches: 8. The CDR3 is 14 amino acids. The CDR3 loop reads CSVGQGSTKETQYF. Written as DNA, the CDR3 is TGCAGCGTCGGACAGGGGTCAACTAAAGAGACCCAGTACTTC.

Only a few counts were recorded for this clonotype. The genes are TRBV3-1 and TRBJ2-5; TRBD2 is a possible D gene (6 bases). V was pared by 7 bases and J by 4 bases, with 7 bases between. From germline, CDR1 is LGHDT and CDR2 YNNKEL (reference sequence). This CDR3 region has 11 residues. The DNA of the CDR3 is TGTGCCAGCAACGGGGGAGAGACCCAGTACTTC. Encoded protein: CASNGGETQYF.

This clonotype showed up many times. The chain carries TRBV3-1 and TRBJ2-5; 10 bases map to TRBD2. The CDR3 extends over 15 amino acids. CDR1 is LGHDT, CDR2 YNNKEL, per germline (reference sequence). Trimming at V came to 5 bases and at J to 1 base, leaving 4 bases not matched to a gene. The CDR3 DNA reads TGTGCCAGCAGCGCGTGGACTAGCGGCCAAGAGACCCAGTACTTC. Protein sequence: CASSAWTSGQETQYF.

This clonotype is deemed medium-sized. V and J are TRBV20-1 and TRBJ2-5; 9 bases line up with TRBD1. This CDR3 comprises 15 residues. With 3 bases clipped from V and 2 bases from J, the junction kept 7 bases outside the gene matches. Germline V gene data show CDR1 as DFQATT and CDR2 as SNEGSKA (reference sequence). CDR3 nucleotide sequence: TGCAGTGCTAGGAAACAGGGGGCGCTGCAAGAGACCCAGTACTTC. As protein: CSARKQGALQETQYF.

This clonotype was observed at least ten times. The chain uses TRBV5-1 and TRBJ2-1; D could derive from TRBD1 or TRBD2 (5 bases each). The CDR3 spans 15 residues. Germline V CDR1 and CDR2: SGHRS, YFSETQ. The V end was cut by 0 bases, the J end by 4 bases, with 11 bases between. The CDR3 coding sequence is TGCGCCAGCAGCTTGGCAGGGCGGGTGTACAATGAGCAGTTCTTC. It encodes CASSLAGRVYNEQFF.

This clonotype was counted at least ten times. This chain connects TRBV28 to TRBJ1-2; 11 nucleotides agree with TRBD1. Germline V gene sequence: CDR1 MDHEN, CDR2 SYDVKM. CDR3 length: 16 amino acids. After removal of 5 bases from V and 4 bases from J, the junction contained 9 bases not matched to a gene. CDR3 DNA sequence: TGTGCCAGCAGTCTGGGACAGGGGGTGATTCTCTATGGCTACACCTTC. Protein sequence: CASSLGQGVILYGYTF.

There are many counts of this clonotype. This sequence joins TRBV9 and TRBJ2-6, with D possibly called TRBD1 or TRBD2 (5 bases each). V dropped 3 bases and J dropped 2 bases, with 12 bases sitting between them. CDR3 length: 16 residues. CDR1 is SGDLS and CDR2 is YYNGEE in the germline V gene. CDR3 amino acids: CASSGKQEAGANVLTF. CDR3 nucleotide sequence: TGTGCCAGCAGCGGCAAACAGGAGGCTGGGGCCAACGTCCTGACTTTC.

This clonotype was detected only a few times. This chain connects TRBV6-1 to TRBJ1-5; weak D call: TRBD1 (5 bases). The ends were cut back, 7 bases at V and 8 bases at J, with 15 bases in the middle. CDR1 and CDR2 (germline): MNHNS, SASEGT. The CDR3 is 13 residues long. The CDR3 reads CASNGTPPEPQHF. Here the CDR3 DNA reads TGTGCCAGCAATGGGACTCCCCCGGAGCCCCAGCATTTT.

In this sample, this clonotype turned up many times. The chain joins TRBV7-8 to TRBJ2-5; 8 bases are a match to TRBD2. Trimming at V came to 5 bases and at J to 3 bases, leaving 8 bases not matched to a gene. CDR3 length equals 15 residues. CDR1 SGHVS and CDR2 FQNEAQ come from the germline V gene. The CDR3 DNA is TGTGCCAGCAGCCCAAGCGGGAGAGTAGAAGAGACCCAGTACTTC. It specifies CASSPSGRVEETQYF.

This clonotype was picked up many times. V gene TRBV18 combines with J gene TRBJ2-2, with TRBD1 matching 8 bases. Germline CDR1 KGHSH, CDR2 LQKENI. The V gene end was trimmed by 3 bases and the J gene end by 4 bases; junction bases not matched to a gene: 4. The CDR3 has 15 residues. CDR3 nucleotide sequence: TGTGCCAGCTCACCCCTGACAGGGGCCACCGGGGAGCTGTTTTTT. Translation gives CASSPLTGATGELFF.

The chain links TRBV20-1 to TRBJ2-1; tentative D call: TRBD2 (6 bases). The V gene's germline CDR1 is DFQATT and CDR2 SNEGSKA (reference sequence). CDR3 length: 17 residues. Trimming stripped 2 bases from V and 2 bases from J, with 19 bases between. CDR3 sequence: CSARYTWGSGAYNEQFF. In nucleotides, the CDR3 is TGCAGTGCTAGATATACTTGGGGTAGCGGAGCCTACAATGAGCAGTTCTTC.

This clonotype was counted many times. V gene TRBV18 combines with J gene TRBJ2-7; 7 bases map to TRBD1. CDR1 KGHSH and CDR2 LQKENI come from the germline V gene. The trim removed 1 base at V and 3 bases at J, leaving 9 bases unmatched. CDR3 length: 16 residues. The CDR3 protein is CASSPLGGQALYEQYF. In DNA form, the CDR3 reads TGTGCCAGCTCACCACTCGGCGGACAGGCCCTCTACGAGCAGTACTTC.

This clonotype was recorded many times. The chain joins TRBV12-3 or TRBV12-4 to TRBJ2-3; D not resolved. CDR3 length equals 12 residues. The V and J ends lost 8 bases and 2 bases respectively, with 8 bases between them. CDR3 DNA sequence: TGTGCCAGCTCCTCCTACACAGATACGCAGTATTTT. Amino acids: CASSSYTDTQYF.

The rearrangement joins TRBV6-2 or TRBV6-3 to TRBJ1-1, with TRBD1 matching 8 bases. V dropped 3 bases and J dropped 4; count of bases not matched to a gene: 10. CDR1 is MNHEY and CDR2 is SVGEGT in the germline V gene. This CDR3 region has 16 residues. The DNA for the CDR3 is TGTGCCAGCAGTTATTCCAGGTTACAGGGGGGCACTGAAGCTTTCTTT. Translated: CASSYSRLQGGTEAFF.

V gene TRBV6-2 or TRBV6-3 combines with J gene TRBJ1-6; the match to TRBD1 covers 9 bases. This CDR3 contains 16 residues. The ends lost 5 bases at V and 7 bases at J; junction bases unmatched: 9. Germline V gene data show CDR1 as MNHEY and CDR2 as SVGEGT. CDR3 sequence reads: CASSTGQGMRNSPLHF. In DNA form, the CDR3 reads TGTGCCAGCAGTACGGGACAGGGAATGAGGAATTCACCCCTCCACTTT.